One sample yielded the 27 T cell receptor beta chains listed below, sequenced in a study of T-cell memory formation after mild COVID-19. MiXCR, applied by TCRdb to the 5' RACE reads, yields one record per CDR3 protein. Seen here are 270,000 or so distinct CDR3 sequences, roughly 18% observed once, and the top ten hold around 23%. The sample was PBMCs or a T cell subset sorted from them (not recorded which). The receptors shown here come from a man aged 18-30 years who had mild COVID-19 (a few samples of this study predate the infection). Cell type and time point are not known.

This rearrangement joins TRBV20-1 to TRBJ2-3, with D tentatively TRBD1 or TRBD2 (5 bases each). Germline V gives CDR1 DFQATT, CDR2 SNEGSKA (reference sequence). V lost 6 bases and J lost 1, with 11 bases in between. The length of the CDR3 is 13 residues. This chain's CDR3 is CSAPGPGTDTQYF. The CDR3 nucleotides read TGCAGTGCCCCGGGGCCGGGCACAGATACGCAGTATTTT.

This clonotype was recorded a few times. Written as DNA, the CDR3 is TGTGCCAGTAGTGGTACAGGGTCTCGGGATTCACCCCTCCACTTT. This encodes CASSGTGSRDSPLHF. The V gene is TRBV19, the J gene TRBJ1-6; possibly TRBD1 for D (6 bases). CDR1 LNHDA and CDR2 SQIVND come from the germline V gene (reference sequence). Trimming shortened V by 5 bases and J by 8 bases, and 16 bases separated the two germline ends. The CDR3 contains 15 residues.

The chain links TRBV18 to TRBJ2-7, with a possible D match to TRBD2 (7 bases). Germline V gene data show CDR1 as KGHSH and CDR2 as LQKENI. The CDR3 loop spans 17 amino acids. V shed 0 bases and J shed 1 base, with 16 bases lying between them. In DNA form, the CDR3 reads TGTGCCAGCTCACCACCCTCTGCCAGGGGACTATCCTACGAGCAGTACTTC. It encodes CASSPPSARGLSYEQYF.

In its sample, this clonotype was seen a few times. This chain's CDR3 is CASSFGWGEDTEAFF. CDR3 bases: TGTGCCAGCAGCTTCGGTTGGGGGGAGGACACTGAAGCTTTCTTT. This chain connects TRBV7-9 to TRBJ1-1; possibly TRBD1 for D (5 bases). This CDR3 has 15 amino acids. Deletions cut 3 bases from V and 3 bases from J, with 14 bases between. Germline values: CDR1 SEHNR, CDR2 FQNEAQ (reference sequence). Drawing the rest from reference TRBV7-9 and TRBJ1-1, the complete variable domain is DTGVSQNPRHKITKRGQNVTFRCDPISEHNRLYWYRQTLGQGPEFLTYFQNEAQLEKSRLLSDRFSAERPKGSFSTLEIQRTEQGDSAMYLCASSFGWGEDTEAFFGQGTRLTVV.

The chain joins TRBV6-5 to TRBJ2-5, with 7 bases aligning to TRBD2. CDR1 MNHEY and CDR2 SVGAGI come from the germline V gene. This CDR3 contains 16 residues. V was pared by 5 bases and J by 2 bases, with 11 bases of the junction left unmatched. The CDR3 DNA reads TGTGCCAGCAGTGGCCTCGGTGCGGGGGAGCAAGAGACCCAGTACTTC. It translates to CASSGLGAGEQETQYF.

This clonotype was detected ten times or more. The chain joins TRBV10-3 to TRBJ2-3, with D possibly called TRBD1 or TRBD2 (6 bases each). Germline-derived CDR1 and CDR2 are ENHRY and SYGVKD. CDR3 length equals 13 residues. V was shortened by 6 bases and J by 6 bases, with 13 bases between the two germline ends. The CDR3 here is CAISPQGRDTQYF. The CDR3 region has the DNA TGTGCCATCAGCCCGCAGGGGAGGGATACGCAGTATTTT.

The chain recombines TRBV12-3 or TRBV12-4 with TRBJ2-7; possibly TRBD1 for D (6 bases). The CDR3 runs 14 residues. Trimming stripped 7 bases from V and 0 bases from J, with 13 bases between. Written as DNA, the CDR3 is TGTGCCAGCAACAGGGCAGGCCACTCCTACGAGCAGTACTTC. Its translation: CASNRAGHSYEQYF.

This clonotype appeared a few times. The V gene is TRBV10-3, the J gene TRBJ2-1; TRBD1 might be the D (6 bases). Looked up from germline, CDR1 is ENHRY and CDR2 is SYGVKD. Trimming shortened V by 4 bases and J by 3 bases, and 13 bases separated the two germline ends. CDR3 length: 15 residues. The CDR3 coding sequence is TGTGCCATCAGTGTTTCACAGGGTTTCTACAATGAGCAGTTCTTC. This translates into CAISVSQGFYNEQFF.

This clonotype was found a few times. This chain joins TRBV6-2 or TRBV6-3 and TRBJ2-7; D unresolved. Germline V gene data show CDR1 as MNHEY and CDR2 as SVGEGT. The CDR3 has 16 residues. V was cut by 0 bases and J by 2 bases, with 14 bases left in between. CDR3 nucleotide sequence: TGTGCCAGCAGTTACTCTGTTGCGGAAGCCCCCTACGAGCAGTACTTC. It yields the protein CASSYSVAEAPYEQYF.

The chain uses TRBV2 and TRBJ1-2, with 7 bases lining up with TRBD1. The CDR3 covers 13 residues. Per the germline V gene, CDR1 is SNHLY and CDR2 is FYNNEI. Trimming at V came to 2 bases and at J to 6 bases, leaving 3 bases not matched to a gene. The CDR3 reads CASSERGGDGYTF. CDR3 bases: TGTGCCAGCAGTGAAAGAGGGGGCGATGGCTACACCTTC. The variable domain in full, with the rest retrieved from reference TRBV2 and TRBJ1-2, is EPEVTQTPSHQVTQMGQEVILRCVPISNHLYFYWYRQILGQKVEFLVSFYNNEISEKSEIFDDQFSVERPDGSNFTLKIRSTKLEDSAMYFCASSERGGDGYTFGSGTRLTVV.

This clonotype was recorded a few times. The rearrangement joins TRBV12-5 to TRBJ2-2; 10 bases fit TRBD1. The CDR3 runs 16 residues. Germline CDR1 reads LGHNT; CDR2 reads FRNRAP. V trimming: 6 bases; J trimming: 0 bases; junction bases outside the gene matches: 4. CDR3 DNA sequence: TGTGCTAGTGGACGCGACAGGGGGCCGAACACCGGGGAGCTGTTTTTT. Translating gives CASGRDRGPNTGELFF.

This clonotype was detected many times. V is TRBV20-1 and J is TRBJ2-3, with TRBD2 matching over 8 bases. This CDR3 is 14 amino acids long. Germline trimming cut 6 bases from V and 5 bases from J; bases unmatched to any gene: 10. Per the germline V gene, CDR1 is DFQATT and CDR2 is SNEGSKA (reference sequence). CDR3 protein: CSAPSSLAGDTQYF. The CDR3 DNA is TGCAGTGCCCCCTCCTCTCTAGCGGGAGATACGCAGTATTTT.

This sequence joins TRBV5-1 and TRBJ2-7, with 11 bases fitting TRBD1. The CDR3 loop spans 16 amino acids. With 4 bases clipped from V and 0 bases from J, the junction kept 6 bases outside the gene matches. Germline V lookup: CDR1 SGHRS, CDR2 YFSETQ. The CDR3 protein is CASSVGGTGGSYEQYF. CDR3 nucleotides: TGCGCCAGCAGCGTCGGCGGGACAGGGGGCTCCTACGAGCAGTACTTC.

This clonotype occurred a few times. The V and J genes are TRBV7-9 and TRBJ1-1; a weak D match, TRBD1 (5 bases). CDR1 and CDR2 (germline): SEHNR, FQNEAQ (reference sequence). The V end was cut by 5 bases, the J end by 10 bases, with 17 bases between. The CDR3 covers 13 residues. The CDR3 protein is CASSLQGAFGAFF. The CDR3 DNA reads TGTGCCAGCAGCCTTCAAGGGGCGTTCGGAGCTTTCTTT.

This rearrangement joins TRBV7-8 to TRBJ2-1, with D perhaps given as TRBD1 or TRBD2 (6 bases each). V lost 5 bases to trimming and J lost 4 bases, with 18 bases between them. Germline V gene data show CDR1 as SGHVS and CDR2 as FQNEAQ. There are 16 residues in the CDR3. CDR3 bases: TGTGCCAGCAGCCCAGGAACGGGGGCGCTATACAATGAGCAGTTCTTC. Translated: CASSPGTGALYNEQFF.

The chain employs TRBV5-4 and TRBJ2-3, with D uncertain. CDR1 is SGHNT and CDR2 is YYREEE in the germline V gene (reference sequence). There are 12 residues in the CDR3. Between the trimmed V and J ends, which lost 2 bases and 4 bases, there was a span of 5 bases. The CDR3 spells CASSFKADTQYF. CDR3 nucleotide sequence: TGTGCCAGCAGCTTCAAGGCAGATACGCAGTATTTT.

The table lists this clonotype with a few counts. This chain connects TRBV5-6 to TRBJ1-6, with D uncertain. Per germline, CDR1 SGHDT and CDR2 YYEEEE. V lost 5 bases to trimming and J lost 8 bases, with 8 bases between them. The length of the CDR3 is 12 residues. The CDR3 DNA sequence: TGTGCCAGCAGATACTCGCATTCACCCCTCCACTTT. Translation gives CASRYSHSPLHF.

This sequence joins TRBV11-2 and TRBJ2-2; no clear D gene. Looked up from germline, CDR1 is SGHAT and CDR2 is FQNNGV. The CDR3 length is 17 residues. Trimming left V 4 bases short and J 3 bases short, with 18 bases between. The CDR3 reads CASSWFWGKRDTGELFF. The CDR3 region has the DNA TGTGCCAGCAGCTGGTTTTGGGGAAAACGGGACACCGGGGAGCTGTTTTTT.

The chain is built from TRBV29-1 and TRBJ2-6; no firm D call. The CDR3 length is 17 residues. CDR1 is SQVTM, CDR2 ANQGSEA, per germline. Trimming cost V 6 bases and J 4 bases, with 22 bases left between them. CDR3 residues: CSVVAETQYFGANVLTF. CDR3 DNA sequence: TGCAGCGTGGTCGCCGAAACACAATATTTCGGGGCCAACGTCCTGACTTTC.

This rearrangement joins TRBV9 to TRBJ1-4; possibly TRBD1 for D (6 bases). The V and J ends lost 2 bases and 3 bases respectively, with 8 bases between them. The CDR3 spans 14 residues. CDR1 and CDR2 (germline): SGDLS, YYNGEE. The CDR3 loop is CASSVQGSNEKLFF. In nucleotides, the CDR3 is TGTGCCAGCAGCGTCCAGGGGTCTAATGAAAAACTGTTTTTT.

This clonotype was recorded a few times. This rearrangement joins TRBV29-1 to TRBJ2-1; perhaps TRBD1 as D (7 bases). The CDR3 runs 14 residues. Trimming shortened V by 2 bases and J by 6 bases, and 14 bases separated the two germline ends. Germline V gives CDR1 SQVTM, CDR2 ANQGSEA. CDR3 sequence: CSVERPGGFNEQFF. Written as DNA, the CDR3 is TGCAGCGTTGAAAGGCCAGGGGGGTTCAATGAGCAGTTCTTC.

There are a few counts of this clonotype. The chain links TRBV3-1 to TRBJ1-2; 7 nucleotides match TRBD1. There are 15 residues in the CDR3. Germline V gene data show CDR1 as LGHDT and CDR2 as YNNKEL (reference sequence). The V segment lost 3 bases and the J segment 8 bases; nucleotides outside the gene matches: 12. Here the CDR3 DNA reads TGTGCCAGCAGCCAGGGACAGAAAAGGACGGGGGGCTACACCTTC. Its translation: CASSQGQKRTGGYTF.

This clonotype was seen repeatedly, ten times or more. The J gene is TRBJ2-1, the V gene TRBV3-1; maybe TRBD2 (5 bases). The CDR3 is 14 residues long. Germline loops: CDR1 LGHDT, CDR2 YNNKEL (reference sequence). V lost 4 bases and J lost 8, with 15 bases in between. CDR3 sequence (DNA): TGTGCCAGCAGCCTCGGACTTACCAGTGATGAGCAGTTCTTC. Protein sequence: CASSLGLTSDEQFF.

The V gene is TRBV6-5, the J gene TRBJ2-7; 8 nucleotides agree with TRBD1. The CDR3 is made up of 15 amino acids. Germline CDR1 MNHEY, CDR2 SVGAGI. V lost 6 bases and J lost 4; bases outside the gene matches: 11. The DNA of the CDR3 is TGTGCCAGCAGCCGACCAGCAACAGGGGGATACGAGCAGTACTTC. The encoded protein is CASSRPATGGYEQYF.

The V and J genes are TRBV9 and TRBJ2-5, with a weak D call TRBD1 (5 bases). The V and J ends lost 3 bases and 5 bases respectively, with 11 bases between them. Germline V gene data show CDR1 as SGDLS and CDR2 as YYNGEE. The CDR3 consists of 13 residues. CDR3 sequence (DNA): TGTGCCAGCAGCGGCTCGTGGGGCGAGACCCAGTACTTC. It yields the protein CASSGSWGETQYF.

This clonotype has only a few counts. The junction departs from the called germline gene at one end, perhaps through a read error. V is TRBV6-2 or TRBV6-3 and J is TRBJ2-7; D call uncertain. The CDR3 covers 11 residues. Germline values: CDR1 MNHEY, CDR2 SVGEGT. The CDR3 is CASSGGRPYAF. The CDR3 DNA follows: TGTGCCAGCAGTGGCGGTAGACCCTACGCCTTC.

The V call is TRBV7-9, the J call TRBJ1-5; TRBD1 might be the D (5 bases). The length of the CDR3 is 14 residues. The germline V gene encodes CDR1 SEHNR and CDR2 FQNEAQ (reference sequence). Deletions cut 4 bases from V and 0 bases from J, with 7 bases between. CDR3 in DNA: TGTGCCAGCAGCTCGACAGTTAGCAATCAGCCCCAGCATTTT. This codes for CASSSTVSNQPQHF.